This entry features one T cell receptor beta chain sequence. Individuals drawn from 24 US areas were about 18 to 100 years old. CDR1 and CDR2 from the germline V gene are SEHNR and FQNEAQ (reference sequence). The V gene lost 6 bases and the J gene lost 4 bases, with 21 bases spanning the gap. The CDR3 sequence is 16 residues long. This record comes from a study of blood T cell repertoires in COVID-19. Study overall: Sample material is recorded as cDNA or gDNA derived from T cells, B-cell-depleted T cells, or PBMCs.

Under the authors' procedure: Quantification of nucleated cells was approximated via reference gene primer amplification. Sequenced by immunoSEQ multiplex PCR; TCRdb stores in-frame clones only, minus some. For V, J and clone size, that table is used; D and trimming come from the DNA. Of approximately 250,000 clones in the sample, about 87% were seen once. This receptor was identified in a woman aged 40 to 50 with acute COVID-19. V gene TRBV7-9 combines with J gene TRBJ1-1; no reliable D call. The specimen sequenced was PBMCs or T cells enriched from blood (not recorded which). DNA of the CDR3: TGTGCCAGCAGGGAAGGTGCAAGCCTTGAGCGCACTGAAGCTTTCTTT. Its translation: CASREGASLERTEAFF.